This is a list of T cell receptor beta chains from one sample in a study of cytotoxic CD8 clonotypes in ibrutinib-treated CLL. Assay used: immunoSEQ multiplex PCR; TCRdb lists only in-frame clones, some missing. The sample yields 250,000 to 350,000 clones, 60% to 80% seen once. The source was PBMCs, collected at disease progression, from a patient treated with ibrutinib. The source is a human donor with chronic lymphocytic leukemia. The CDR3 runs from the conserved cysteine through the conserved F or W. Fields, in order: J gene, clone size, V gene, D gene, CDR3 DNA, CDR3 protein. A D gene is named only where the DNA matches it firmly. Some rows have no size entry. The others give once, few or many, or a class for an expanded clone.

TRBJ2-5 | few | TRBV5-6 | TRBD1 | TGTGCCAGCAGCTTCTCAGAGGACAGGGTACGAGAGACCCAGTACTTC | CASSFSEDRVRETQYF
TRBJ2-7 | NA | TRBV5-6 | NA | TGTGCCAGCAGCTTGGCCCGCGGGACCTACGAGCAGTACTTC | CASSLARGTYEQYF
TRBJ2-5 | NA | TRBV2 | TRBD1 | TGTGCCAGCAGTGCGGCGACAGGGACGACCCAGTACTTC | CASSAATGTTQYF
TRBJ2-2 | NA | TRBV7-2 | NA | TGTGCCAGCAGCTCCGGTAGGACGCACACCGGGGAGCTGTTTTTT | CASSSGRTHTGELFF
TRBJ2-7 | NA | TRBV4-3 | NA | TGCGCCAGCAGCCAAGAATGGGTAGCTTGGACCCCAAGCTCCTACGAGCAGTACTTC | CASSQEWVAWTPSSYEQYF
TRBJ1-3 | NA | TRBV5-1 | NA | TGCGCCAGCAGCTTGGCCGTAGGTTATGGAAACACCATATATTTT | CASSLAVGYGNTIYF
TRBJ1-5 | NA | TRBV7-3 | NA | TGTGCCAGCAGCTTAAATAGCAATCAGCCCCAGCATTTT | CASSLNSNQPQHF
TRBJ2-7 | NA | TRBV18 | NA | TGTGCCAGCTCACACGGGAGTCGTTCCTACGAGCAGTACTTC | CASSHGSRSYEQYF
TRBJ2-2 | NA | TRBV2 | NA | TGTGCCAGCAGTGGGCAGGGGAACACCGGGGAGCTGTTTTTT | CASSGQGNTGELFF
TRBJ2-5 | NA | TRBV6-5 | NA | TGTGCCAGCAGTTACGAGGCTTGGGGGACCCAGTACTTC | CASSYEAWGTQYF
TRBJ2-2 | few | TRBV11-3 | NA | TGTGCCAGCAGCTTAGGCCAGGGGAACACCGGGGAGCTGTTTTTT | CASSLGQGNTGELFF
TRBJ2-2 | NA | TRBV6-4 | NA | TGTGCCAGCGGGCTACATGCGAACACCGGGGAGCTGTTTTTT | CASGLHANTGELFF
TRBJ1-4 | few | TRBV4-3 | NA | TGCGCCAGCAGCCCCCGGGGGTTTGGGGATGAAAAACTGTTTTTT | CASSPRGFGDEKLFF
TRBJ2-7 | few | TRBV7-6 | NA | TGTGCCAGCAGCTCCCCGGAGGAGGATGCGGAGCAGTACTTC | CASSSPEEDAEQYF
TRBJ2-7 | NA | TRBV7-9 | TRBD1 | TGTGCCAGCAGCTTATTCCGAACGACCGGGACAGAAACCTACGAGCAGTACTTC | CASSLFRTTGTETYEQYF
TRBJ2-7 | few | TRBV18 | NA | TGTGCCAGCTCACCACCCGAACGGCCACCGGGCGAGCAGTACTTC | CASSPPERPPGEQYF
TRBJ1-2 | NA | TRBV10-3 | NA | TGTGCCATCAGTGAGGGTGTAAGTGGCTACACCTTC | CAISEGVSGYTF
TRBJ1-6 | few | TRBV4-2 | NA | TGTGCCAGCAGCCAAACTAATTCACCCCTCCACTTT | CASSQTNSPLHF
TRBJ1-2 | NA | TRBV18 | NA | TGTGCCAGCTCGACGGGTCGGGGGATCAACTATGGCTACACCTTC | CASSTGRGINYGYTF
TRBJ1-2 | few | TRBV27 | NA | TGTGCCAGCAGTCCCTTCGGGGGTGGCTACACCTTC | CASSPFGGGYTF
TRBJ2-3 | NA | TRBV29-1 | TRBD2 | TGCAGCGTTGTGGCGGGAGTGGGTGATACGCAGTATTTT | CSVVAGVGDTQYF
TRBJ2-7 | NA | TRBV1 | NA | TGCACCAGCAGCCACCTACTAGCGGGAATAGCGAGCGAGCAGTACTTC | CTSSHLLAGIASEQYF
TRBJ2-7 | NA | TRBV4-1 | TRBD2 | TGCGCCAGCACGTATGAGCGGGGGAGCACCTACGAGCAGTACTTC | CASTYERGSTYEQYF
TRBJ2-3 | NA | TRBV4-2 | NA | TGTGCCAGCAGCCAAGATCTAGGACAATCCCAAGGTACGCAGTATTTT | CASSQDLGQSQGTQYF
TRBJ2-5 | NA | TRBV13 | NA | TGTGCCAGCAGCCAGGGGCCTCGGGTCCAAGAGACCCAGTACTTC | CASSQGPRVQETQYF
TRBJ2-7 | NA | TRBV6-5 | NA | TGTGCCAGCAGTTACTCGAAGGGTACGGGACAGCAGTACTTC | CASSYSKGTGQQYF
TRBJ2-2 | NA | TRBV19 | TRBD1 | TGTGCCAGTAGTATGGGGGACAGGCCGACCGGGGAGCTGTTTTTT | CASSMGDRPTGELFF
TRBJ2-1 | NA | TRBV28 | NA | TGTGCCAGCAGCCCGCTTTTCCAGGTGCCCCATGAGTTCTTC | CASSPLFQVPHEFF
TRBJ2-1 | NA | TRBV20-1 | NA | TGCAGTGCTCTAAGCGCGAGGGAGTTCTTC | CSALSAREFF
TRBJ2-3 | NA | TRBV5-1 | NA | TGCGCCAGCACGCAATTGGGAACAGATACGCAGTATTTT | CASTQLGTDTQYF
TRBJ2-1 | NA | TRBV18 | NA | TGTGCCAGCTCACCGGGAGTGGATGAGCAGTTCTTC | CASSPGVDEQFF
TRBJ2-2 | NA | TRBV18 | NA | TGTGCCAGCTCACCATTTGGGGGATCGAACACCGGGGAGCTGTTTTTT | CASSPFGGSNTGELFF
TRBJ2-1 | NA | TRBV5-4 | TRBD1 | TGTGCCAGCAGCTGGCTAACCGGGACAGGGTTCTACAATGAGCAGTTCTTC | CASSWLTGTGFYNEQFF
TRBJ2-5 | NA | TRBV7-2 | TRBD2 | TGTGCCAGCAGCTCACCTCTAGCGGGTCAAGAGACCCAGTACTTC | CASSSPLAGQETQYF
TRBJ2-1 | few | TRBV5-1 | NA | TGCGCCAGCAGCACCGAACCGGAAGGGCAGTTCTTC | CASSTEPEGQFF
TRBJ2-6 | NA | TRBV9 | TRBD1 | TGTGCCAGCAGCTCCTGGACAGGCCGTTCTGGGGCCAACGTCCTGACTTTC | CASSSWTGRSGANVLTF
TRBJ1-5 | NA | TRBV6-5 | NA | TGTGCCAGCAGTTTCGGCAGGGGCAATCAGCCCCAGCATTTT | CASSFGRGNQPQHF
TRBJ2-7 | NA | TRBV18 | TRBD2 | TGTGCCAGCTCACGTCGACTAGCGGTTAAGTACGAGCAGTACTTC | CASSRRLAVKYEQYF
TRBJ2-5 | few | TRBV10-3 | TRBD2 | TGTGCCATCAGTGAGCCCTACGCGGGAGAGGAGACCCAGTACTTC | CAISEPYAGEETQYF
TRBJ1-1 | NA | TRBV15 | TRBD1 | TGTGCCACCAGCAGAGAAGGGACAGGGGGCCGGCGCACTGAAGCTTTCTTT | CATSREGTGGRRTEAFF
TRBJ2-3 | NA | TRBV7-2 | NA | TGTGCCAGCAGCTTAACGGGACTGGGGGGTGATACGCAGTATTTT | CASSLTGLGGDTQYF
TRBJ1-6 | NA | TRBV5-6 | NA | TGTGCCAGCAACACTATAGGTGACTCCTATAATTCACCCCTCCACTTT | CASNTIGDSYNSPLHF
TRBJ1-4 | few | TRBV9 | NA | TGTGCCAGCAGCGTATCGGGGGCAACTAATGAAAAACTGTTTTTT | CASSVSGATNEKLFF
TRBJ2-7 | NA | TRBV9 | TRBD1 | TGTGCCAGCAGCGTAGCCGGGACAGGGTCCCACGAGCAGTACTTC | CASSVAGTGSHEQYF
TRBJ2-2 | NA | TRBV29-1 | TRBD2 | TGCAGCGTTGAAGATAGGCGGGAGTTTATCGGGGAGCTGTTTTTT | CSVEDRREFIGELFF
TRBJ1-1 | NA | TRBV7-6 | NA | TGTGCCAGCAGCTTATACGGACGGGGGAACACTGAAGCTTTCTTT | CASSLYGRGNTEAFF
TRBJ1-6 | once | TRBV21-1 | NA | TGTGCCAGCAGCAAAGCGCTTGCCCGGGACAGGGTGGCCAATTCACCCCTCCACTTT | CASSKALARDRVANSPLHF
TRBJ2-7 | NA | TRBV20-1 | NA | TGCAGTGCTAGAGCCGTATCCGAGCAGTACTTC | CSARAVSEQYF
TRBJ1-2 | once | TRBV5-6 | TRBD1 | TGTGCCAGCAGGCAAGGGACAGCGAACTATGGCTACACCTTC | CASRQGTANYGYTF
TRBJ2-5 | once | TRBV19 | NA | TGTGCCAGTAGTGTGAGGAATCCGGGGGAGACCCAGTACTTC | CASSVRNPGETQYF
TRBJ2-7 | NA | TRBV4-1 | TRBD2 | TGCGCCAGCAGCCAAGAGTGGCGGGAGTCATACGAGCAGTACTTC | CASSQEWRESYEQYF
TRBJ2-7 | NA | TRBV29-1 | NA | TGCAGCGTCACGGCGACAGGAAATTCCTACGAGCAGTACTTC | CSVTATGNSYEQYF
TRBJ1-4 | NA | TRBV11-2 | NA | TGTGCCAGCAGCCCGGCCTGGGGGAATGAAAAACTGTTTTTT | CASSPAWGNEKLFF
TRBJ2-1 | NA | TRBV5-4 | TRBD2 | TGTGCCAGCAGCTTGGTCGTTTTTGCGGGAGGAGGTAGTGAGCAGTTCTTC | CASSLVVFAGGGSEQFF